This T cell receptor (beta chain) derives from a study of beta chain features in type 1 diabetes. Overall study results and limits: For patients, the naive, central memory and Treg TCRB repertoires appeared more alike than for healthy donors. Type 1 diabetes patients had moderately but significantly shorter TCRB CDR3s in all four CD4+ subsets. Highly expressing activated T cells could be over-counted with a cDNA template.

Reverse transcribing all isolated RNA meant expressed TCRB transcripts were sequenced. Assay: immunoSEQ multiplex PCR; the TCRdb copy retains only in-frame clones and omits some. The profile shows 160,000 or so clones, 8.5% to 10% of them singletons. CD4+ naive, central memory, regulatory and stem cell-like memory cells were sorted via CD45RO/CCR7/CD25/CD127/CD95/CD27. Each sorted population was over 95% pure. In this sample, this clone turned up a few times. Its specificity is not known. Germline V gene data show CDR1 as SGDLS and CDR2 as YYNGEE. The CDR3 contains 14 residues. V gave up 0 bases and J gave up 4 bases, with 9 bases separating them.

Specimen: central memory CD4+ T cells from blood. The chain has TRBV9 and TRBJ2-3, with D possibly being TRBD1 (5 bases). This clonotype was sampled from a woman aged 25 to 39 with type 1 diabetes. CDR3 nucleotide sequence: TGTGCCAGCAGCGTAGGGGCAGGGTCAGATACGCAGTATTTT. Translation: CASSVGAGSDTQYF.